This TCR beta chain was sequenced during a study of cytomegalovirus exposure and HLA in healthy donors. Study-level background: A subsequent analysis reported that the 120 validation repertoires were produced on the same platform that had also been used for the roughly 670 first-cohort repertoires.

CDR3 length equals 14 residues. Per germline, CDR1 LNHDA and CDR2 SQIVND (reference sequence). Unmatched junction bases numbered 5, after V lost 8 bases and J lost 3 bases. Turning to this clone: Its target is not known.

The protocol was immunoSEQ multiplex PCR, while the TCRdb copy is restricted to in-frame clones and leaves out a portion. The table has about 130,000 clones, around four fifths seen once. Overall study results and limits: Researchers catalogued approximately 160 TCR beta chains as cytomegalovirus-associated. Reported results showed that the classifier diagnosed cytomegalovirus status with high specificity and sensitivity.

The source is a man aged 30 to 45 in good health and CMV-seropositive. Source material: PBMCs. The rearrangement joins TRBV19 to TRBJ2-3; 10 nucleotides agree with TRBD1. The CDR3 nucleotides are TGTGCCAGTCTCGACAGGGGGCGGACAGATACGCAGTATTTT. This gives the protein CASLDRGRTDTQYF.